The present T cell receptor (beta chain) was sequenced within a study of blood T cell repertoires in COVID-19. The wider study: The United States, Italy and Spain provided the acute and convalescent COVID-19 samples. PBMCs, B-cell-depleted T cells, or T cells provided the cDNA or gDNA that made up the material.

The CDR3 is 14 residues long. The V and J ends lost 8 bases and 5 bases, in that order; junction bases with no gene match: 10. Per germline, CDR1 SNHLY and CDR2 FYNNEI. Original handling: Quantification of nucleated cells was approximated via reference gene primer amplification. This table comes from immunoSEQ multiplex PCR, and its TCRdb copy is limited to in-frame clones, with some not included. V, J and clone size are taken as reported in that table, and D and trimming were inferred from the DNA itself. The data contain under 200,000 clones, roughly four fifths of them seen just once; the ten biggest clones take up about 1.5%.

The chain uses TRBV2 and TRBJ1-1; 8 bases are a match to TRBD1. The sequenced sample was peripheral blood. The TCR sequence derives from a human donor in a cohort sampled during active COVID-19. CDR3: CASLQGAYRTEAFF. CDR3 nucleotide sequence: TGTGCCAGCCTTCAGGGGGCTTATAGAACTGAAGCTTTCTTT.